This T cell receptor beta chain is from a study of Graves' ophthalmopathy and Graves' hyperthyroidism. Study-wide findings and caveats: From stable hyperthyroidism, ophthalmopathy was separated by a 13-signature model with around 90% sensitivity and approximately 84% specificity.

In the case of this clonotype: Its antigen remains unknown.

V was clipped by 2 bases and J by 12 bases, with 11 bases between them. The CDR3 has 12 amino acids. The V gene's germline CDR1 is SGHTA and CDR2 FQGNSA. RNA transcripts yielded amplified TCR beta CDR3 regions. First-round RT-PCR relied on HTBI primers, and a second-round multiplex PCR came next. TCRdb independently ran MiXCR on the multiplex PCR reads; one entry per CDR3 protein. The table shows hundreds of thousands of distinct CDR3 sequences, with approximately 39% occurring only once. J is TRBJ1-5 and V is TRBV7-2; TRBD1 is a possible D gene (6 bases). The sequencing input was peripheral blood. This sequence originates from an adult man with Graves' ophthalmopathy. The CDR3 is CASSLLGGHQHF. The CDR3 DNA follows: TGTGCCAGCAGCTTATTGGGGGGGCACCAGCATTTT. The complete variable domain, with remaining parts taken from reference TRBV7-2 and TRBJ1-5, reads GAGVSQSPSNKVTEKGKDVELRCDPISGHTALYWYRQSLGQGLEFLIYFQGNSAPDKSGLPSDRFSAERTGGSVSTLTIQRTQQEDSAVYLCASSLLGGHQHFGDGTRLSIL.